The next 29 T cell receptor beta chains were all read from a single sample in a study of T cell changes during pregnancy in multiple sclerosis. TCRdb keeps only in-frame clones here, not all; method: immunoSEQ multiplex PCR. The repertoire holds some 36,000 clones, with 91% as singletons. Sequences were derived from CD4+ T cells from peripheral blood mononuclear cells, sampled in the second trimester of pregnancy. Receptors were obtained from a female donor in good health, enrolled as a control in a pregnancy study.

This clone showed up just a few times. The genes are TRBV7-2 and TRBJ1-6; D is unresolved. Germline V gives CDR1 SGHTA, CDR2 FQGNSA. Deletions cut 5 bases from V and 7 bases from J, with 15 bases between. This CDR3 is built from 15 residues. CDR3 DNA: TGTGCCAGCAGCCTACATTTGACGGGAAATTCACCCCTCCACTTT. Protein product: CASSLHLTGNSPLHF.

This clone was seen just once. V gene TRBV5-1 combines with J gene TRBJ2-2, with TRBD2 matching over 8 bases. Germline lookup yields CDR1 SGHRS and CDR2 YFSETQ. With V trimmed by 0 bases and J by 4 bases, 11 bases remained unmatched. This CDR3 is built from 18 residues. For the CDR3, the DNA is TGCGCCAGCAGCTTGGTTCCGGGAGGGAACCGGGGCACCGGGGAGCTGTTTTTT. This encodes CASSLVPGGNRGTGELFF.

The CDR3 is CASGPITETDQPQHF. The CDR3 DNA reads TGTGCTAGTGGTCCCATTACAGAGACCGATCAGCCCCAGCATTTT. The chain is built from TRBV12-5 and TRBJ1-5; D uncertain. The V gene's germline CDR1 is LGHNT and CDR2 FRNRAP. Deletions cut 5 bases from V and 5 bases from J, with 16 bases between. This CDR3 is built from 15 residues. Based on the CDR3 plus reference TRBV12-5 and TRBJ1-5, the full variable domain is DARVTQTPRHKVTEMGQEVTMRCQPILGHNTVFWYRQTMMQGLELLAYFRNRAPLDDSGMPKDRFSAEMPDATLATLKIQPSEPRDSAVYFCASGPITETDQPQHFGDGTRLSIL.

The CDR3 DNA is TGTGCCAGCAGCCGTAGCGGGGGGGAAGGAGATACGCAGTATTTT. This gives the protein CASSRSGGEGDTQYF. This rearrangement joins TRBV7-9 to TRBJ2-3; 11 bases are a match to TRBD2. The CDR3 has 15 residues. Losses at the gene ends were 5 bases for V and 5 bases for J; bases not matched to a gene: 6. Germline CDR1 and CDR2: SEHNR and FQNEAQ (reference sequence).

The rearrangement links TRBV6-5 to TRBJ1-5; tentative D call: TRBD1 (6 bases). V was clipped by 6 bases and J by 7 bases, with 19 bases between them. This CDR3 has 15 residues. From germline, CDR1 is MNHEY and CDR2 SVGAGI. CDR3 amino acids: CASRREGGGRQPQHF. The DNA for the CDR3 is TGTGCCAGCAGGCGAGAGGGGGGCGGGAGGCAGCCCCAGCATTTT.

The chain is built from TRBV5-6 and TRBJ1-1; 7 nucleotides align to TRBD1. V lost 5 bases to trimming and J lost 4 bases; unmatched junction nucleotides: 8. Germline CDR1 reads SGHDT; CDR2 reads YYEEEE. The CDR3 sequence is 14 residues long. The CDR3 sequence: CASRRRGRGTEAFF. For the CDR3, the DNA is TGTGCCAGCAGACGGAGGGGGCGAGGCACTGAAGCTTTCTTT. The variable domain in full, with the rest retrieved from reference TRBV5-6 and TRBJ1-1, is DAGVTQSPTHLIKTRGQQVTLRCSPKSGHDTVSWYQQALGQGPQFIFQYYEEEERQRGNFPDRFSGHQFPNYSSELNVNALLLGDSALYLCASRRRGRGTEAFFGQGTRLTVV.

The CDR3 sequence: CASSPTGAGSTGELFF. CDR3 coding DNA: TGTGCCAGCAGCCCCACGGGAGCGGGCTCCACCGGGGAGCTGTTTTTT. The chain is built from TRBV7-9 and TRBJ2-2, with D perhaps matching TRBD2 (6 bases). The ends were cut back, 5 bases at V and 4 bases at J, with 17 bases in the middle. The CDR3 sequence is 16 residues long. Germline V gene lookup returns CDR1 SEHNR and CDR2 FQNEAQ (reference sequence).

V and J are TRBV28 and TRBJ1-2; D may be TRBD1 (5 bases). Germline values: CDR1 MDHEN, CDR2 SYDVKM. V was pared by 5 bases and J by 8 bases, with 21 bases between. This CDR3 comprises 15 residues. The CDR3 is CASSPPSGQLVGYTF. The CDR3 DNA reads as TGTGCCAGCAGTCCCCCGTCAGGGCAGTTGGTGGGCTACACCTTC.

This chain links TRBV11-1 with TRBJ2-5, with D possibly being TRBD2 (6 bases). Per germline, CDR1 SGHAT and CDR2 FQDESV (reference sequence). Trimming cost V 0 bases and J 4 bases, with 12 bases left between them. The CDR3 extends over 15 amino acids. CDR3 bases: TGTGCCAGCAGCTTAGCGCCCCCCGGGGGAGAGACCCAGTACTTC. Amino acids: CASSLAPPGGETQYF.

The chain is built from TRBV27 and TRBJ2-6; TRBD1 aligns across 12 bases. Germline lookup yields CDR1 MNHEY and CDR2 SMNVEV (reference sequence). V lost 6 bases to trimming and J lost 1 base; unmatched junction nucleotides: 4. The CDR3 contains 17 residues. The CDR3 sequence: CASSPGQGASGANVLTF. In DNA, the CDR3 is TGTGCCAGCAGCCCGGGACAGGGGGCTTCTGGGGCCAACGTCCTGACTTTC.

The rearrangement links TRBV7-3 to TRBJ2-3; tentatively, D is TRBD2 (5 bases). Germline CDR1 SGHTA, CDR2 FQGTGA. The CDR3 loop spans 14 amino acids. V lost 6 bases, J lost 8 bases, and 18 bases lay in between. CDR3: CASREDVGLATQYF. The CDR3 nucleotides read TGTGCCAGCAGGGAGGACGTTGGACTTGCTACGCAGTATTTT.

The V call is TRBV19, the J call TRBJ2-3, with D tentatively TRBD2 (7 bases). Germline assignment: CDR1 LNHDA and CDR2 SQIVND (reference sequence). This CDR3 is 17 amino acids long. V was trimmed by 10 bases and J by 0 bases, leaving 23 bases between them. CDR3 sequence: CATLHPGGGGSTDTQYF. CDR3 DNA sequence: TGTGCCACCCTCCATCCGGGGGGAGGGGGGAGCACAGATACGCAGTATTTT.

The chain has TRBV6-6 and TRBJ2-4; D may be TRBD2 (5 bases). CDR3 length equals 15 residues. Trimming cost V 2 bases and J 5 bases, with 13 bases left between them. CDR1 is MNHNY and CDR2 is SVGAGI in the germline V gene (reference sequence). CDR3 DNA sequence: TGTGCCAGCAGTTACCAGACCCGGGGAGAAAACATTCAGTACTTC. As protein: CASSYQTRGENIQYF.

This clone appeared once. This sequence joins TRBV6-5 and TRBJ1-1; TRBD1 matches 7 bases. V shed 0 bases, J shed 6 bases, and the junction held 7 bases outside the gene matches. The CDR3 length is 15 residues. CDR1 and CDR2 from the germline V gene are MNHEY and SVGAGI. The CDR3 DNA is TGTGCCAGCAGTTACTCACGGACAGGAAGGGCTGAAGCTTTCTTT. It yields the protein CASSYSRTGRAEAFF.

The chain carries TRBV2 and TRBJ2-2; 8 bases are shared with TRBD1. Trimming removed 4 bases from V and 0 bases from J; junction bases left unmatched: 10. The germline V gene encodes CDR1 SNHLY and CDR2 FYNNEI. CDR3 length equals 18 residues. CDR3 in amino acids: CASSGDRPEFANTGELFF. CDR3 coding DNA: TGTGCCAGCAGTGGGGACAGGCCGGAGTTCGCGAACACCGGGGAGCTGTTTTTT.

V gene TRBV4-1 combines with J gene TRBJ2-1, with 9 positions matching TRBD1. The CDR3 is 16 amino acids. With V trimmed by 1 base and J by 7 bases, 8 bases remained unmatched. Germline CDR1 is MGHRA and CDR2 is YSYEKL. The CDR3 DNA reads TGCGCCAGCAGCCAAGGGCCGGGACAGGGTTTGAATGAGCAGTTCTTC. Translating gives CASSQGPGQGLNEQFF.

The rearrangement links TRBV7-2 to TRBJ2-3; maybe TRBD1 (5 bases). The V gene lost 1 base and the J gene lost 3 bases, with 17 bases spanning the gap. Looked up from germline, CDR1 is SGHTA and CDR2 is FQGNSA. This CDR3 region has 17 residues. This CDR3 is CASSLGIGALRTDTQYF. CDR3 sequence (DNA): TGTGCCAGCAGCTTAGGAATAGGGGCCCTCAGGACAGATACGCAGTATTTT.

The DNA of the CDR3 is TGCGCCAGCAGCTTGGGAATTTCGAGTACGCAGTATTTT. Protein: CASSLGISSTQYF. The chain couples TRBV5-1 to TRBJ2-3; D is unclear. Germline assignment: CDR1 SGHRS and CDR2 YFSETQ. The V and J ends lost 0 bases and 8 bases respectively, with 10 bases between them. This CDR3 has 13 residues.

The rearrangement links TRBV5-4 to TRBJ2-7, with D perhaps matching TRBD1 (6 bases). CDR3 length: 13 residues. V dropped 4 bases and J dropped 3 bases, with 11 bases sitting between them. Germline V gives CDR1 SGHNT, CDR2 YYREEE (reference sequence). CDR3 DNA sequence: TGTGCCAGCAGCCGGGACACTTACTACGAGCAGTACTTC. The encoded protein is CASSRDTYYEQYF.

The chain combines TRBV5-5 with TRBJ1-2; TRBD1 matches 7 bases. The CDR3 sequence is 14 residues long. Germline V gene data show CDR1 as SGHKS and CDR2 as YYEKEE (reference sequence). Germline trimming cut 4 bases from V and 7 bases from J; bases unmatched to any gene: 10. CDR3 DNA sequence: TGTGCCAGCAGCCGGGACAGAGGGATGGCTGGCTACACCTTC. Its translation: CASSRDRGMAGYTF.

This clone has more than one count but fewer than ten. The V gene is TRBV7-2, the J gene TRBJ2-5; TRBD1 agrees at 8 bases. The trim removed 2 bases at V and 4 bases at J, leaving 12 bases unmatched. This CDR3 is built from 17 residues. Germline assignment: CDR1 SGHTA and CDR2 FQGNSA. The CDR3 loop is CASSLFPRGPVGETQYF. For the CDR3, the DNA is TGTGCCAGCAGCTTATTTCCCAGGGGGCCGGTAGGAGAGACCCAGTACTTC.

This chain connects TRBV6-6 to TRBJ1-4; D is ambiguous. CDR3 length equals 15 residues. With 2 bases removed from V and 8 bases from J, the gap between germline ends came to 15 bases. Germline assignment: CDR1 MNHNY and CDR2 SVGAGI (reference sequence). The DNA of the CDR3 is TGTGCCAGCAGTTACGCGGAGCTCCCACAAGAAAAACTGTTTTTT. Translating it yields CASSYAELPQEKLFF.

CDR3 residues: CATSKAPSDTQYF. The DNA for the CDR3 is TGTGCCACCAGCAAAGCCCCATCAGATACGCAGTATTTT. This chain joins TRBV15 and TRBJ2-3; D unclear. Trimming left V 4 bases short and J 4 bases short, with 9 bases between. The V gene's germline CDR1 is LNHNV and CDR2 YYDKDF (reference sequence). The CDR3 totals 13 residues.

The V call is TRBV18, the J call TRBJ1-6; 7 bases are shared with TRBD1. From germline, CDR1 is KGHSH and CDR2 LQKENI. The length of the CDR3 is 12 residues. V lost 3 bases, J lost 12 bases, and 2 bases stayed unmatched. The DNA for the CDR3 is TGTGCCAGCTCACCCGGACAGGTACCCCTCCACTTT. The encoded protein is CASSPGQVPLHF.

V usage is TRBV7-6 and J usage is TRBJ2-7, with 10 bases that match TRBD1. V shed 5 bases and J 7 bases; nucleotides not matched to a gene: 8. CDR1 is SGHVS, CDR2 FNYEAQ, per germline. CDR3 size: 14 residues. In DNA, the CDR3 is TGTGCCAGCAGCGGGCGACAGGGGGCTGGTGAGCAGTACTTC. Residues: CASSGRQGAGEQYF.

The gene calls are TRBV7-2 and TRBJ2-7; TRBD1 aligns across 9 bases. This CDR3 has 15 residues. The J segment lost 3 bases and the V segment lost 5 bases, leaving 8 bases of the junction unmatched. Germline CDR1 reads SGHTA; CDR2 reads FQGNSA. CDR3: CASSLSTGGFYEQYF. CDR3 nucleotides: TGTGCCAGCAGCCTAAGCACAGGGGGCTTCTACGAGCAGTACTTC.

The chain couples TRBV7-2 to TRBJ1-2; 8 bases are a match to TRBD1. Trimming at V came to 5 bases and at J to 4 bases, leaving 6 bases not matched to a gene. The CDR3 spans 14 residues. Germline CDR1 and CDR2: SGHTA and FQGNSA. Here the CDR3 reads CASSPTGGGYGYTF. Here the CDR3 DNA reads TGTGCCAGCAGCCCAACAGGGGGTGGCTATGGCTACACCTTC.

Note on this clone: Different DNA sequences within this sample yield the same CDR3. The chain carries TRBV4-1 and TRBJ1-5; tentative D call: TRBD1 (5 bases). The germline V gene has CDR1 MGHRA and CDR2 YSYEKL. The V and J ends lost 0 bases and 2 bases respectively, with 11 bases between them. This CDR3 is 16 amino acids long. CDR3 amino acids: CASSQDGGIGNQPQHF. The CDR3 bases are TGCGCCAGCAGCCAAGACGGGGGAATTGGCAATCAGCCCCAGCATTTT.

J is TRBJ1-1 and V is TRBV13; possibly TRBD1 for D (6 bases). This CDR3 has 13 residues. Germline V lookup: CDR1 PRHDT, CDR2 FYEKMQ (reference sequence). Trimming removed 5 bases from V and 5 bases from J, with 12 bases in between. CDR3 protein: CASSISGETEAFF. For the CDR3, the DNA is TGTGCCAGCAGCATCTCAGGGGAAACTGAAGCTTTCTTT.